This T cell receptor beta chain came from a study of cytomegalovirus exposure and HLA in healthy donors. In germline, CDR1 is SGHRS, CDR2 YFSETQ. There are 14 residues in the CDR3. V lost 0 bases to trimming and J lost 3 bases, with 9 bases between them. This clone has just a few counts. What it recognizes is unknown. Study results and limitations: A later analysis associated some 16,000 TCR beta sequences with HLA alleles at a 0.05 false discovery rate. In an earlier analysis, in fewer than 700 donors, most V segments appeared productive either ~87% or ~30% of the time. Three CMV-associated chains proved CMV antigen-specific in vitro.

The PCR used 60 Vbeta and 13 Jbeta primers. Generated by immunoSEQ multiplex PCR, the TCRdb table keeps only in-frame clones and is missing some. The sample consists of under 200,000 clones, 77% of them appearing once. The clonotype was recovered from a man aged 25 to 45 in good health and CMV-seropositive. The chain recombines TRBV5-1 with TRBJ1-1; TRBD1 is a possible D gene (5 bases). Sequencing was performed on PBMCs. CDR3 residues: CASSLDRGDTEAFF. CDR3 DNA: TGCGCCAGCAGCTTGGATCGGGGGGACACTGAAGCTTTCTTT. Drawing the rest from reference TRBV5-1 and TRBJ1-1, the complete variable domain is KAGVTQTPRYLIKTRGQQVTLSCSPISGHRSVSWYQQTPGQGLQFLFEYFSETQRNKGNFPGRFSGRQFSNSRSEMNVSTLELGDSALYLCASSLDRGDTEAFFGQGTRLTVV.